Listed below are T cell receptor beta chains from one sample, sequenced in a study of cytomegalovirus exposure and HLA in healthy donors. This table comes from immunoSEQ multiplex PCR, and its TCRdb copy is limited to in-frame clones, with some not included. Of 100,000 to 120,000 clones listed, almost 70% are singletons. Sequencing used PBMCs. The receptor set was obtained from a man under 40 in good health and CMV-seronegative. The CDR3 runs from the conserved cysteine through the conserved F or W. Each record gives: V gene, CDR3 protein.

>TRBV5-6
CASSLGGISNQPQHF
>TRBV11-3
CASSLKGDRGSGEQYF
>TRBV7-3
CASSRDSSSTDTQYF
>TRBV7-3
CASSLSRDSTGELFF
>TRBV5-1
CASNAVAGDGTDTQYF
>TRBV29-1
CSAGTEAVGAFF
>TRBV27
CASSLRQSLQETQYF
>TRBV6-5
CASSYRPGKGSYEQYF
>TRBV11-2
CASTDFSEQYF
>TRBV6-5
CASSYMRSTEAFF
>TRBV11-3
CASSRQGNTEAFF
>TRBV2
CASRGTGLYEQYF
>TRBV28
CASSSGGTAEAFF
>TRBV5-4
CASSLGQGLNTEAFF
>TRBV11-2
CASSLVRGLAGGNEQFF
>TRBV5-8
CASSLGQVSNQPQHF
>TRBV6-6
CASSLAGGITGELFF
>TRBV11-1
CASSSQGAVGYEQYF
>TRBV30
CAWRANTEAFF
>TRBV9
CASSLTSRGETEAFF
>TRBV18
CASSTGTGGTETQYF
>TRBV28
CASSLGTVDYNSPLHF
>TRBV7-9
CASSPGTDLYEQYF
>TRBV6-1
CASSEDSNYGYTF
>TRBV5-1
CASSFAEDTEAFF
>TRBV9
CASSVDDRVNTDTQYF
>TRBV5-1
CASSVGLYTDTQYF
>TRBV27
CASSLTYGTGSSPLHF
>TRBV28
CASSSRTAAMSNQPQHF
>TRBV9
CASSVYGSSTDTQYF
>TRBV5-1
CASSRGTSGDGSYEQYF
>TRBV28
CASSLASYTDTQYF
>TRBV11-2
CASSPDRGETQYF
>TRBV19
CASSMRLRAGGTGELFF
>TRBV6-6
CASSYSRGQGSVEQYF
>TRBV11-2
CASSLARLRTSDEQYF
>TRBV4-3
CASSQRGWTAKGTDTQYF
>TRBV5-6
CASSFREGLETQYF
>TRBV19
CASSIWGQGGFSGANVLTF
>TRBV5-6
CASNTPGQGLGYTF
>TRBV9
CASSFGQGTRGYTF
>TRBV5-1
CASSPGTNTGELFF
>TRBV14
CASSHPAGGPNEQFF
>TRBV6-5
CASSYLYGYTF
>TRBV5-6
CASSFYRGSSYNSPLHF
>TRBV4-1
CASSQANRGPGQPQHF
>TRBV7-6
CASSPTSGRPYEQYF
>TRBV6-5
CASTGQVNTEAFF
>TRBV19
CASRMRGTAKNIQYF
>TRBV6-1
CASSEQGYGYTF
>TRBV27
CASSPGDGYTEAFF
>TRBV15
CATSSSSVSYEQYF
>TRBV5-1
CASSLAGQSNQPQHF
>TRBV6-5
CASSLGQAGEQYF
>TRBV5-1
CASGPTGAYEQYF
>TRBV7-7
CASSPFLSSYNEQFF
>TRBV7-6
CASSLGGTSGYEQYF
>TRBV19
CASSNLGALGNIQYF